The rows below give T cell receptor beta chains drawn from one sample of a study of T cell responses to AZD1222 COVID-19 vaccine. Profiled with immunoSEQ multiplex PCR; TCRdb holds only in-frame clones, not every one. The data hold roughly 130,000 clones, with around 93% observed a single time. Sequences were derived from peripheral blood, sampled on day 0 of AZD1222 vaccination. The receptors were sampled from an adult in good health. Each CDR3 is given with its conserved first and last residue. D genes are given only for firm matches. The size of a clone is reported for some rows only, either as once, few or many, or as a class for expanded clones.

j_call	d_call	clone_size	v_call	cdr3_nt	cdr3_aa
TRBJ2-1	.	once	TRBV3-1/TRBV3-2	TGTGCCAGCAGCATCCGCCCGGGACGGGCATACAATGAGCAGTTCTTC	CASSIRPGRAYNEQFF
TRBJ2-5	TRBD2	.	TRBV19	TGTGCCAGTAGTGCCCTAGCGGGAGGGCGCGAGACCCAGTACTTC	CASSALAGGRETQYF
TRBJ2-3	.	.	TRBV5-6	TGTGCCAGCAGCTTGGATTTGGAGAAACTCACAGATACGCAGTATTTT	CASSLDLEKLTDTQYF
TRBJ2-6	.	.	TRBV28	TGTGCCAGCAAGATGGGGGGCTACCGGCGTGGGGCCAACGTCCTGACTTTC	CASKMGGYRRGANVLTF
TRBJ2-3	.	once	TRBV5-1	TGCGCCAGCAGCTTGGATGGGAATGCGGAAGATACGCAGTATTTT	CASSLDGNAEDTQYF
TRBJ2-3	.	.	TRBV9	TGTGCCAGCAGCGTAGGACAGAGAAGCACAGATACGCAGTATTTT	CASSVGQRSTDTQYF
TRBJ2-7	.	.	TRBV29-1	TGCAGCGTTGTAGGGGTCAGGGACGAGCAGTACTTC	CSVVGVRDEQYF
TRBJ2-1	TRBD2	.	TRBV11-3	TGTGCCAGCAGCTTAGCGAGGACTAGCGGGACCTACAATGAGCAGTTCTTC	CASSLARTSGTYNEQFF
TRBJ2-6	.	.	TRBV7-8	TGTGCCAGCAGCTTGCCCCAAGGTGGGGCCAACGTCCTGACTTTC	CASSLPQGGANVLTF
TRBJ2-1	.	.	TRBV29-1	TGCAGCGTCCCGGAGGATTCTAGCTACAATGAGCAGTTCTTC	CSVPEDSSYNEQFF
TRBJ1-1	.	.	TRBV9	TGTGCCAGCAGCGTAGGGGGCCAAATGAACACTGAAGCTTTCTTT	CASSVGGQMNTEAFF
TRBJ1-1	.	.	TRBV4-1	TGCGCCAGCAGCCAAGATCTTTTGGGGAACACTGAAGCTTTCTTT	CASSQDLLGNTEAFF
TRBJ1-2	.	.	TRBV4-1	TGCGCCAGCAGCCAACCTAGGCAGGGGAGGAAGTCTAACTATGGCTACACCTTC	CASSQPRQGRKSNYGYTF
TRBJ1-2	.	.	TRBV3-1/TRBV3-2	TGTGCCAGCAGCCAAGGGACGAGGAGGGGCTACACCTTC	CASSQGTRRGYTF